Presented here are 4 T cell receptor beta chains from one specimen sequenced in a study of OX40 agonist ivuxolimab in advanced cancers. Using immunoSEQ multiplex PCR, the repertoire was profiled, and TCRdb retains in-frame clones only, with some absent. In the table there are around 60,000 clones, roughly 80% of which are singletons. The source material was CD4+ or CD8+ T cells sorted from blood, sampled in a trial of the OX40 agonist ivuxolimab. The receptors originated from an adult with an advanced solid tumor such as melanoma, head and neck, liver or kidney cancer.

Concerning this clone: Germline is not matched at one junction end, which may reflect a read error. The V call is TRBV7-2, the J call TRBJ2-1, with D unclear. From germline, CDR1 is SGHTA and CDR2 FQGNSA. This CDR3 is 14 amino acids long. The CDR3 sequence is CASSLGHSNNEQFF. The CDR3 DNA sequence: TGTGCCAGCAGCTTGGGCCACTCCAACAATGAGCAGTTCTTC.

The chain couples TRBV5-6 to TRBJ1-2; no clear D. This CDR3 contains 12 residues. Germline assignment: CDR1 SGHDT and CDR2 YYEEEE. The V and J ends lost 3 bases and 2 bases respectively, with 5 bases between them. The CDR3: CASSSGNYGYTF. The DNA of the CDR3 is TGTGCCAGCAGCTCGGGGAACTATGGCTACACCTTC.

The CDR3: CASSREGAGETQYF. The CDR3 DNA is TGTGCCAGCAGCCGGGAGGGAGCGGGAGAGACCCAGTACTTC. This chain connects TRBV5-4 to TRBJ2-5; 8 bases line up with TRBD2. CDR3 length equals 14 residues. The ends lost 4 bases at V and 4 bases at J; junction bases unmatched: 6. Germline loops: CDR1 SGHNT, CDR2 YYREEE (reference sequence).

The rearrangement uses TRBV4-3 and TRBJ2-3; 10 bases fit TRBD2. The V gene's germline CDR1 is LGHNA and CDR2 YSLEER. After removal of 4 bases from V and 5 bases from J, the junction contained 6 bases not matched to a gene. This CDR3 has 15 residues. The CDR3 DNA follows: TGCGCCAGCAGCCCCAAGAGCGGGAGGGGAGATACGCAGTATTTT. This gives the protein CASSPKSGRGDTQYF.